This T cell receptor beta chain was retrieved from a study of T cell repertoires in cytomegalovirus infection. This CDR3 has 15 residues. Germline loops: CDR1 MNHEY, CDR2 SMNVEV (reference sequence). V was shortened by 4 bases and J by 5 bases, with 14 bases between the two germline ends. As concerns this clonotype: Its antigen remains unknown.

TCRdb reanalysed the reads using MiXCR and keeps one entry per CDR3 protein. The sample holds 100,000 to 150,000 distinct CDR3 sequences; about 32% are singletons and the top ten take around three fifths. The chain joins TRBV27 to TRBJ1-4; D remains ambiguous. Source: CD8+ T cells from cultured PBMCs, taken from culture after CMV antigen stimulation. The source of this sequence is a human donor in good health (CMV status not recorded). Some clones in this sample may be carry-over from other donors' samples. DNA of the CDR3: TGTGCCAGCAGTTACCGTTGGGCACCGAATGAAAAACTGTTTTTT. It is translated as CASSYRWAPNEKLFF.